Below, 25 T cell receptor beta chains from the same sample are listed, as sequenced in a study of shared clonotypes between healthy human individuals. Naivety among CD8 cells was defined by CD45RO negativity and positive CCR7 selection, thereby excluding terminally differentiated effector memory CD45RA+ cells. The assay was immunoSEQ multiplex PCR, and TCRdb's table has in-frame clones only and misses some. This sample has around 2,000,000 clones, with about 95% found just once. Sequences were obtained from naive CD8+ T cells sorted from blood. Receptors were obtained from a man younger than 35 in good health.

The V gene is TRBV28, the J gene TRBJ1-6, with no clear D. V dropped 6 bases and J dropped 12 bases, with 12 bases sitting between them. CDR1 MDHEN and CDR2 SYDVKM come from the germline V gene. The CDR3 runs to 12 residues. The CDR3 nucleotides are TGTGCCAGCAGCTTCGACGAGGAACCCCTCCACTTT. Its translation is CASSFDEEPLHF.

The chain has TRBV2 and TRBJ2-4; 11 bases align to TRBD2. The CDR3 has 16 residues. The germline V gene encodes CDR1 SNHLY and CDR2 FYNNEI. The trim removed 1 base at V and 7 bases at J, leaving 6 bases unmatched. DNA for the CDR3: TGTGCCAGCAGTGAAGAACTAGCGGGAGATTGGAACATTCAGTACTTC. Translation gives CASSEELAGDWNIQYF.

V usage is TRBV28 and J usage is TRBJ2-3, with D perhaps given as TRBD1 or TRBD2 (6 bases each). CDR1 is MDHEN and CDR2 is SYDVKM in the germline V gene. The CDR3 runs to 14 residues. V lost 2 bases to trimming and J lost 6 bases, with 12 bases between them. CDR3 loop: CASSLDGGLDTQYF. Written as DNA, the CDR3 is TGTGCCAGCAGTTTAGATGGGGGGCTTGATACGCAGTATTTT. Looking up the rest from reference TRBV28 and TRBJ2-3 gives the full variable domain: DVKVTQSSRYLVKRTGEKVFLECVQDMDHENMFWYRQDPGLGLRLIYFSYDVKMKEKGDIPEGYSVSREKKERFSLILESASTNQTSMYLCASSLDGGLDTQYFGPGTRLTVL.

This chain joins TRBV6-1 and TRBJ1-2, with 8 nucleotides matching TRBD1. Trimming removed 3 bases from V and 7 bases from J; junction bases left unmatched: 7. CDR3 size: 14 residues. CDR1 and CDR2 from the germline V gene are MNHNS and SASEGT. CDR3 sequence: CASSDPWDRFGYTF. In nucleotides, the CDR3 is TGTGCCAGCAGTGATCCCTGGGACAGGTTTGGCTACACCTTC.

The chain has TRBV6-5 and TRBJ2-2; a possible D gene is TRBD1 (5 bases). CDR3 length: 14 amino acids. V lost 5 bases and J lost 3, with 10 bases in between. CDR1 is MNHEY, CDR2 SVGAGI, per germline. CDR3 in DNA: TGTGCCAGCAGTGCCACAGGATACACCGGGGAGCTGTTTTTT. As protein: CASSATGYTGELFF.

As regards this clone: The same CDR3 is also encoded by other DNA sequences in this sample. CDR3 sequence (DNA): TGTGCCAGCAGTTCCGGGTTGGAGCAGTACTTC. Its translation is CASSSGLEQYF. This sequence joins TRBV6-5 and TRBJ2-7; D uncertain. CDR1 is MNHEY, CDR2 SVGAGI, per germline. This CDR3 is built from 11 residues. V gave up 4 bases and J gave up 7 bases, with 8 bases separating them.

The J gene is TRBJ2-7, the V gene TRBV7-2; 10 positions agree with TRBD2. The CDR3 loop spans 16 amino acids. CDR1 and CDR2 (germline): SGHTA, FQGNSA. With 0 bases clipped from V and 3 bases from J, the junction kept 5 bases outside the gene matches. CDR3 protein: CASSLAPSGGLYEQYF. The CDR3 DNA sequence: TGTGCCAGCAGCTTAGCGCCTAGCGGGGGCCTCTACGAGCAGTACTTC.

The gene calls are TRBV4-1 and TRBJ1-1; D gene unclear. CDR3 length: 15 residues. From germline, CDR1 is MGHRA and CDR2 YSYEKL. V lost 1 base and J lost 4, with 13 bases in between. Here the CDR3 reads CASSQGSGVGTEAFF. In DNA, the CDR3 is TGCGCCAGCAGCCAAGGATCCGGGGTTGGCACTGAAGCTTTCTTT.

The genes are TRBV7-9 and TRBJ1-4; TRBD1 matches at 7 bases. Germline trimming cut 3 bases from V and 7 bases from J; bases unmatched to any gene: 11. Per germline, CDR1 SEHNR and CDR2 FQNEAQ (reference sequence). The CDR3 loop spans 16 amino acids. The CDR3 region is CASSLGPGTEGEKLFF. The CDR3 DNA reads as TGTGCCAGCAGCTTGGGACCCGGGACAGAAGGTGAAAAACTGTTTTTT.

This clone was picked up one time. This rearrangement joins TRBV12-5 to TRBJ1-1; no reliable D call. V was clipped by 1 base and J by 2 bases, with 11 bases between them. Germline V CDR1 and CDR2: LGHNT, FRNRAP. The CDR3 is 15 residues long. CDR3 region: CASGLGPGLNTEAFF. CDR3 DNA: TGTGCTAGTGGTTTGGGCCCAGGTCTCAACACTGAAGCTTTCTTT.

This clone has just one count. The gene calls are TRBV7-9 and TRBJ2-3, with 10 bases matching TRBD2. The CDR3 loop spans 17 amino acids. From germline, CDR1 is SEHNR and CDR2 FQNEAQ (reference sequence). Trimming took 1 base from V and 6 from J; bases not matched to a gene: 10. The CDR3 loop reads CASSLVGGTSELDTQYF. Here the CDR3 DNA reads TGTGCCAGCAGCTTAGTGGGTGGGACTAGCGAACTGGATACGCAGTATTTT.

This clone was recorded once. V and J are TRBV12-5 and TRBJ1-5; no definite D call. V was cut by 0 bases and J by 5 bases, with 8 bases left in between. CDR3 size: 14 residues. Per the germline V gene, CDR1 is LGHNT and CDR2 is FRNRAP. The CDR3 nucleotides read TGTGCTAGTGGTTTGGTACCGGGTTATCAGCCCCAGCATTTT. The encoded protein is CASGLVPGYQPQHF.

The chain joins TRBV27 to TRBJ1-6, with TRBD1 matching 7 bases. Germline V gene data show CDR1 as MNHEY and CDR2 as SMNVEV (reference sequence). V shed 5 bases and J 7 bases; nucleotides not matched to a gene: 11. CDR3 length: 16 amino acids. CDR3 residues: CASSTRQGLVNSPLHF. The CDR3 DNA sequence: TGTGCCAGCAGTACCCGACAGGGTCTAGTCAATTCACCCCTCCACTTT.

The chain links TRBV30 to TRBJ1-1; tentatively, D is TRBD1 (6 bases). The length of the CDR3 is 14 residues. Trimming pared 8 bases from V and 11 bases from J, leaving 27 bases between. Per the germline V gene, CDR1 is GTSNPN and CDR2 is SVGIG (reference sequence). CDR3 loop: CAGIWDTQVLWAFF. In DNA form, the CDR3 reads TGTGCCGGCATATGGGACACTCAAGTTCTGTGGGCTTTCTTT. Filled out from reference TRBV30 and TRBJ1-1, the complete variable domain reads SQTIHQWPATLVQPVGSPLSLECTVEGTSNPNLYWYRQAAGRGLQLLFYSVGIGQISSEVPQNLSASRPQDRQFILSSKKLLLSDSGFYLCAGIWDTQVLWAFFGQGTRLTVV.

The genes are TRBV4-1 and TRBJ2-7; 12 positions match TRBD2. The CDR3 is 17 residues long. Germline-derived CDR1 and CDR2 are MGHRA and YSYEKL. J was trimmed by 2 bases and V by 0 bases; bases with no gene match: 5. CDR3 in DNA: TGCGCCAGCAGCCAAGATCCTCTAGCGGGAGGGCCCTACGAGCAGTACTTC. It codes for CASSQDPLAGGPYEQYF.

The V and J genes are TRBV27 and TRBJ1-1; the match to TRBD1 covers 12 bases. V lost 3 bases to trimming and J lost 3 bases; unmatched junction nucleotides: 8. Germline assignment: CDR1 MNHEY and CDR2 SMNVEV (reference sequence). This CDR3 has 17 amino acids. This CDR3 reads CASSFYPGQGADTEAFF. CDR3 DNA sequence: TGTGCCAGCAGTTTTTATCCGGGACAGGGGGCCGACACTGAAGCTTTCTTT.

The chain uses TRBV29-1 and TRBJ1-1; D is ambiguous. CDR1 is SQVTM and CDR2 is ANQGSEA in the germline V gene. This CDR3 is built from 11 residues. Trimming removed 4 bases at V and 7 bases at J, with 10 bases between. CDR3 nucleotides: TGCAGCGTTGCCCTAACCGATGAAGCTTTCTTT. Translating it yields CSVALTDEAFF.

The genes are TRBV2 and TRBJ2-3, with TRBD1 as a possible D gene (6 bases). Per the germline V gene, CDR1 is SNHLY and CDR2 is FYNNEI. This CDR3 has 13 residues. V shed 8 bases and J shed 0 bases, with 9 bases lying between them. The CDR3 protein is CASADSSTDTQYF. CDR3 coding DNA: TGTGCCAGCGCGGACAGTAGCACAGATACGCAGTATTTT.

Concerning this clone: An end of the junction differs from the germline gene, which may be a read error. The chain couples TRBV13 to TRBJ2-1, with D uncertain. The germline V gene has CDR1 PRHDT and CDR2 FYEKMQ (reference sequence). The CDR3 totals 15 residues. The CDR3 DNA reads TGTGCCAGCAGCTTAGGCGAGGCACACCCAGGCCAGTCCGTCTTC. Its protein is CASSLGEAHPGQSVF.

V and J are TRBV7-9 and TRBJ1-2; 11 bases fit TRBD1. The V gene end was trimmed by 5 bases and the J gene end by 6 bases; junction bases not matched to a gene: 8. The germline V gene has CDR1 SEHNR and CDR2 FQNEAQ (reference sequence). The CDR3 sequence is 15 residues long. CDR3 protein: CASSGRTGGEDGYTF. In DNA form, the CDR3 reads TGTGCCAGCAGCGGTCGGACAGGGGGCGAAGATGGCTACACCTTC.

This clone was found once. The chain carries TRBV28 and TRBJ2-3; D remains ambiguous. CDR1 is MDHEN, CDR2 SYDVKM, per germline. The CDR3 is 10 residues long. The CDR3 sequence is CGAGPDTQYF. Written as DNA, the CDR3 is TGTGGTGCCGGCCCAGATACGCAGTATTTT. The full variable domain, completed using reference TRBV28 and TRBJ2-3, is DVKVTQSSRYLVKRTGEKVFLECVQDMDHENMFWYRQDPGLGLRLIYFSYDVKMKEKGDIPEGYSVSREKKERFSLILESASTNQTSMYLCGAGPDTQYFGPGTRLTVL.

This rearrangement joins TRBV28 to TRBJ2-1; D unclear. The CDR3 loop spans 15 amino acids. Trimming pared 6 bases from V and 3 bases from J, leaving 15 bases between. The germline CDR1 and CDR2 sequences are MDHEN and SYDVKM. The CDR3 coding sequence is TGTGCCAGCAGCGACAACAGTGGTATCTACAATGAGCAGTTCTTC. This encodes CASSDNSGIYNEQFF.

CDR3 nucleotide sequence: TGCAGCGTTGACGCAGGGTACTACGAGCAGTACTTC. As protein: CSVDAGYYEQYF. The V gene is TRBV29-1, the J gene TRBJ2-7; a possible D gene is TRBD1 (5 bases). The CDR3 totals 12 residues. CDR1 is SQVTM, CDR2 ANQGSEA, per germline. V was pared by 3 bases and J by 3 bases, with 9 bases between.

In its sample, this clone was seen once. The chain uses TRBV27 and TRBJ2-1; tentatively, D is TRBD1 (5 bases). Trimming removed 2 bases from V and 6 bases from J, with 17 bases in between. Germline assignment: CDR1 MNHEY and CDR2 SMNVEV (reference sequence). The CDR3 spans 16 residues. CDR3 bases: TGTGCCAGCAGTTTACTGGGGCGCGCATCTTTCAATGAGCAGTTCTTC. Translated: CASSLLGRASFNEQFF.

The V gene is TRBV30, the J gene TRBJ2-7; D assignment may be TRBD1 or TRBD2 (6 bases each). CDR1 GTSNPN and CDR2 SVGIG come from the germline V gene (reference sequence). Between the trimmed V and J ends, which lost 0 bases and 6 bases, there was a span of 15 bases. The CDR3 is 14 residues long. CDR3 residues: CAWSVGGSSSEQYF. CDR3 DNA sequence: TGTGCCTGGAGTGTAGGGGGGTCCAGCTCCGAGCAGTACTTC.